The 30 T cell receptor beta chains given below trace back to one sample, sequenced in a study of cytomegalovirus exposure and HLA in healthy donors. The PCR was carried out with 60 Vbeta primers and 13 Jbeta primers. Profiling relied on immunoSEQ multiplex PCR, and the TCRdb table lists in-frame clones only, not all of them. The table records fewer than 100,000 clones, around 80% of them present only once. Sequencing was done on a sample of PBMCs. These receptors all stem from a male donor in good health and CMV-seropositive.

This chain uses TRBV7-9 with TRBJ2-4; the D gene is possibly TRBD1 (5 bases). Germline CDR1 SEHNR, CDR2 FQNEAQ (reference sequence). The V end was cut by 6 bases, the J end by 1 base, with 16 bases between. The CDR3 spans 16 residues. The CDR3 nucleotides read TGTGCCAGCAGTTCAACACAGGCTGGGGCCAAAAACATTCAGTACTTC. As protein: CASSSTQAGAKNIQYF.

The chain recombines TRBV7-9 with TRBJ1-1; D is undetermined. CDR3 size: 11 residues. Germline-derived CDR1 and CDR2 are SEHNR and FQNEAQ (reference sequence). V was shortened by 5 bases and J by 10 bases, with 11 bases between the two germline ends. The CDR3 reads CASSPKSGAFF. The CDR3 nucleotides are TGTGCCAGCAGCCCGAAGTCCGGAGCTTTCTTT.

The chain links TRBV28 to TRBJ2-3; 7 bases are a match to TRBD1. The junction had 7 bases not matched to a gene; V was cut back by 5 bases and J by 5 bases. There are 14 residues in the CDR3. The germline CDR1 and CDR2 sequences are MDHEN and SYDVKM. CDR3 bases: TGTGCCAGCAGTACAGACAGGGTCGAAGATACGCAGTATTTT. Amino acids: CASSTDRVEDTQYF. Filled out from reference TRBV28 and TRBJ2-3, the complete variable domain reads DVKVTQSSRYLVKRTGEKVFLECVQDMDHENMFWYRQDPGLGLRLIYFSYDVKMKEKGDIPEGYSVSREKKERFSLILESASTNQTSMYLCASSTDRVEDTQYFGPGTRLTVL.

This rearrangement joins TRBV5-6 to TRBJ1-1, with D unclear. Trimming took off 3 bases at V and 7 bases at J, with 13 bases between the two ends. This CDR3 has 13 amino acids. Looked up from germline, CDR1 is SGHDT and CDR2 is YYEEEE. CDR3 nucleotides: TGTGCCAGCAGCTCTCCCAACACGCTTGAAGCTTTCTTT. Amino acids: CASSSPNTLEAFF. Combining the CDR3 with reference TRBV5-6 and TRBJ1-1 gives the whole variable domain DAGVTQSPTHLIKTRGQQVTLRCSPKSGHDTVSWYQQALGQGPQFIFQYYEEEERQRGNFPDRFSGHQFPNYSSELNVNALLLGDSALYLCASSSPNTLEAFFGQGTRLTVV.

V gene TRBV2 combines with J gene TRBJ2-7; the match to TRBD1 covers 8 bases. Trimming took 7 bases from V and 2 from J; bases not matched to a gene: 7. In germline, CDR1 is SNHLY, CDR2 FYNNEI. This CDR3 spans 14 amino acids. The CDR3 spells CASKAGQGTYEQYF. CDR3 bases: TGTGCCAGCAAAGCTGGACAGGGCACCTACGAGCAGTACTTC. Together with reference TRBV2 and TRBJ2-7, the CDR3 gives the full variable domain: EPEVTQTPSHQVTQMGQEVILRCVPISNHLYFYWYRQILGQKVEFLVSFYNNEISEKSEIFDDQFSVERPDGSNFTLKIRSTKLEDSAMYFCASKAGQGTYEQYFGPGTRLTVT.

The gene calls are TRBV18 and TRBJ2-6, with 9 bases identical to TRBD1. V was pared by 4 bases and J by 2 bases, with 12 bases of the junction left unmatched. CDR1 and CDR2 (germline): KGHSH, LQKENI. This CDR3 has 19 residues. The CDR3 is CASSQLRTGEVTGANVLTF. As DNA, the CDR3 is TGTGCCAGCTCACAACTCCGGACAGGGGAAGTGACTGGGGCCAACGTCCTGACTTTC.

A few counts support this clone. The chain employs TRBV7-2 and TRBJ1-1; D not certain. The CDR3 runs 15 residues. With 0 bases removed from V and 0 bases from J, the gap between germline ends came to 8 bases. Germline V lookup: CDR1 SGHTA, CDR2 FQGNSA. The CDR3 region has the DNA TGTGCCAGCAGCTTAGCGAGCGGTATGAACACTGAAGCTTTCTTT. This encodes CASSLASGMNTEAFF. Based on the CDR3 plus reference TRBV7-2 and TRBJ1-1, the full variable domain is GAGVSQSPSNKVTEKGKDVELRCDPISGHTALYWYRQSLGQGLEFLIYFQGNSAPDKSGLPSDRFSAERTGGSVSTLTIQRTQQEDSAVYLCASSLASGMNTEAFFGQGTRLTVV.

The V and J genes are TRBV5-4 and TRBJ2-2; D possibly corresponds to TRBD2 (6 bases). The CDR3 is 13 amino acids. CDR1 SGHNT and CDR2 YYREEE come from the germline V gene (reference sequence). Trimming cost V 5 bases and J 5 bases, with 10 bases left between them. CDR3 region: CASRERETGELFF. In DNA form, the CDR3 reads TGTGCCAGCAGGGAACGGGAGACCGGGGAGCTGTTTTTT.

The chain joins TRBV7-2 to TRBJ2-1; 8 nucleotides align to TRBD1. The CDR3 runs 13 residues. CDR1 is SGHTA, CDR2 FQGNSA, per germline. Trimming cost V 7 bases and J 13 bases; bases outside gene matches: 12. The CDR3 DNA reads TGTGCCAGCACCTCAGGCCCACAGGGGGGCCAGTTCTTC. It translates to CASTSGPQGGQFF.

The chain has TRBV6-4 and TRBJ1-1; D not certain. Between the trimmed V and J ends, which lost 6 bases and 1 base, there was a span of 12 bases. The V gene's germline CDR1 is MRHNA and CDR2 SNTAGT. This CDR3 contains 14 residues. The CDR3 region has the DNA TGTGCCAGCAGGGCTGATGCAGGGAACACTGAAGCTTTCTTT. Translated: CASRADAGNTEAFF.

The chain uses TRBV28 and TRBJ2-4, with a weak D call TRBD1 (5 bases). Trimming stripped 3 bases from V and 6 bases from J, with 9 bases between. The germline V gene has CDR1 MDHEN and CDR2 SYDVKM. This CDR3 is 13 amino acids long. The chain's CDR3 is CASSFPGLNIQYF. DNA for the CDR3: TGTGCCAGCAGTTTTCCAGGGTTAAACATTCAGTACTTC.

This clone was seen a handful of times. This rearrangement joins TRBV6-4 to TRBJ2-5; D is unclear. Germline V gene lookup returns CDR1 MRHNA and CDR2 SNTAGT. Trimming removed 3 bases from V and 5 bases from J, with 13 bases in between. This CDR3 region has 14 residues. The CDR3 coding sequence is TGTGCCAGCAGTGAGGGCCATGGTGCGGAGACCCAGTACTTC. Translated, it gives CASSEGHGAETQYF.

This rearrangement joins TRBV4-2 to TRBJ2-2; 7 positions match TRBD1. Germline trimming cut 3 bases from V and 4 bases from J; bases unmatched to any gene: 11. The V gene's germline CDR1 is LGHNA and CDR2 YNFKEQ. The CDR3 covers 17 residues. The CDR3 loop is CASSHANRGPSTGELFF. CDR3 nucleotide sequence: TGTGCCAGCAGCCACGCTAACAGGGGCCCTAGCACCGGGGAGCTGTTTTTT.

The table lists this clone with a count of one. The rearrangement joins TRBV6-5 to TRBJ2-3, with 8 positions matching TRBD1. This CDR3 comprises 14 residues. With 2 bases clipped from V and 6 bases from J, the junction kept 4 bases outside the gene matches. The germline CDR1 and CDR2 sequences are MNHEY and SVGAGI. Here the CDR3 DNA reads TGTGCCAGCAGTTACGCCCAGGGGGCCGATACGCAGTATTTT. Amino acids: CASSYAQGADTQYF.

This sequence joins TRBV14 and TRBJ2-7; possibly TRBD2 for D (5 bases). Per the germline V gene, CDR1 is SGHDN and CDR2 is FVKESK. The CDR3 length is 18 residues. V was clipped by 3 bases and J by 3 bases, with 24 bases between them. This CDR3 reads CASSQVWASSRSDYEQYF. DNA of the CDR3: TGTGCCAGCAGCCAGGTTTGGGCTAGCTCAAGGTCAGACTACGAGCAGTACTTC.

The chain joins TRBV27 to TRBJ1-2; TRBD1 might be the D (5 bases). Per germline, CDR1 MNHEY and CDR2 SMNVEV (reference sequence). V was pared by 2 bases and J by 7 bases, with 11 bases between. This CDR3 spans 13 amino acids. The CDR3 reads CASSLSRVGGYTF. CDR3 DNA sequence: TGTGCCAGCAGTTTAAGCAGGGTGGGTGGCTACACCTTC.

Here the CDR3 DNA reads TGTGCCAGTGGCGGGACTGGGGCCAACGTCCTGACTTTC. Translation: CASGGTGANVLTF. The V call is TRBV19, the J call TRBJ2-6, with D perhaps matching TRBD2 (6 bases). Germline loops: CDR1 LNHDA, CDR2 SQIVND (reference sequence). Trimming removed 8 bases from V and 2 bases from J, with 7 bases in between. The CDR3 spans 13 residues.

CDR3 in DNA: TGTGCCACCAGCAGAGATCGAGGGACTAGCGGCTACGAGCAGTACTTC. As protein: CATSRDRGTSGYEQYF. V is TRBV15 and J is TRBJ2-7; 11 positions agree with TRBD2. V shed 0 bases and J 3 bases; nucleotides not matched to a gene: 4. The CDR3 consists of 16 residues. Per the germline V gene, CDR1 is LNHNV and CDR2 is YYDKDF (reference sequence). The whole variable domain, remainder taken from reference TRBV15 and TRBJ2-7, is DAMVIQNPRYQVTQFGKPVTLSCSQTLNHNVMYWYQQKSSQAPKLLFHYYDKDFNNEADTPDNFQSRRPNTSFCFLDIRSPGLGDTAMYLCATSRDRGTSGYEQYFGPGTRLTVT.

The rearrangement links TRBV6-4 to TRBJ2-3; D may be TRBD1 (7 bases). V was shortened by 4 bases and J by 4 bases, with 12 bases between the two germline ends. Germline CDR1 and CDR2: MRHNA and SNTAGT. The length of the CDR3 is 14 residues. In DNA, the CDR3 is TGTGCCAGCAGTGCAACAGGGGAGGCAGATACGCAGTATTTT. Amino acid sequence: CASSATGEADTQYF.

Ten or more counts support this clone. This chain uses TRBV7-2 with TRBJ2-2, with 9 bases that match TRBD2. The trim removed 7 bases at V and 6 bases at J, leaving 15 bases unmatched. CDR1 SGHTA and CDR2 FQGNSA come from the germline V gene. The CDR3 loop spans 17 amino acids. The CDR3, as DNA: TGTGCCAGCACAATCTTCTCTCTAGCGGGAAATGCCGGGGAGCTGTTTTTT. It is translated as CASTIFSLAGNAGELFF.

This chain connects TRBV4-2 to TRBJ2-3, with D unclear. The V end lost 0 bases, the J end lost 4 bases, and 11 bases lay between the germline ends. The CDR3 extends over 15 amino acids. The germline V gene encodes CDR1 LGHNA and CDR2 YNFKEQ. The CDR3 region is CASSQDWRSPDTQYF. DNA for the CDR3: TGTGCCAGCAGCCAAGATTGGCGGAGCCCAGATACGCAGTATTTT.

CDR3 amino acids: CASSLPGSYEQYF. In DNA form, the CDR3 reads TGTGCCAGCAGTTTGCCAGGCTCCTACGAGCAGTACTTC. The chain employs TRBV28 and TRBJ2-7; unclear D gene. The CDR3 totals 13 residues. V was clipped by 3 bases and J by 0 bases, with 6 bases between them. The germline CDR1 and CDR2 sequences are MDHEN and SYDVKM.

The chain links TRBV2 to TRBJ1-1; no clear D. With 8 bases removed from V and 4 bases from J, the gap between germline ends came to 17 bases. Looked up from germline, CDR1 is SNHLY and CDR2 is FYNNEI. The CDR3 is made up of 14 amino acids. The CDR3 coding sequence is TGTGCCAGCTCTGAGGGATCGAGACGCACTGAAGCTTTCTTT. This translates into CASSEGSRRTEAFF.

This clone appeared a few times. The chain employs TRBV5-4 and TRBJ1-1; D not resolved. CDR3 length: 14 amino acids. Per germline, CDR1 SGHNT and CDR2 YYREEE (reference sequence). The V end lost 5 bases, the J end lost 4 bases, and 15 bases lay between the germline ends. Written as DNA, the CDR3 is TGTGCCAGCAGATCACCAGTCGAGGGCACTGAAGCTTTCTTT. This translates into CASRSPVEGTEAFF.

This chain connects TRBV13 to TRBJ1-1, with 7 bases lining up with TRBD1. V was clipped by 5 bases and J by 0 bases; unmatched bases: 12. The CDR3 length is 17 residues. From germline, CDR1 is PRHDT and CDR2 FYEKMQ (reference sequence). The CDR3 loop reads CASSPRQGLSLNTEAFF. The CDR3 bases are TGTGCCAGCAGCCCCCGACAGGGCCTCTCTTTGAACACTGAAGCTTTCTTT.

The chain couples TRBV28 to TRBJ1-2; D perhaps matches TRBD1 (5 bases). V dropped 3 bases and J dropped 5 bases, with 7 bases sitting between them. Per germline, CDR1 MDHEN and CDR2 SYDVKM. The CDR3 contains 12 residues. CDR3: CASSFDSYGYTF. DNA of the CDR3: TGTGCCAGCAGTTTTGACAGTTATGGCTACACCTTC.

Only a few counts were recorded for this clone. The CDR3 reads CASGQYEQYF. The CDR3 DNA follows: TGTGCCAGCGGCCAATACGAGCAGTACTTC. The chain couples TRBV6-1 to TRBJ2-7; D is unclear. The V and J ends lost 8 bases and 4 bases respectively, with 6 bases between them. This CDR3 is 10 amino acids long. The germline V gene has CDR1 MNHNS and CDR2 SASEGT.

The V call is TRBV19, the J call TRBJ1-5; 7 positions match TRBD1. Losses at the gene ends were 6 bases for V and 5 bases for J; bases not matched to a gene: 13. The length of the CDR3 is 16 residues. The V gene's germline CDR1 is LNHDA and CDR2 SQIVND (reference sequence). CDR3 nucleotides: TGTGCCAGTAGAGCCCGGGGCAGGGGGGTATATCAGCCCCAGCATTTT. This encodes CASRARGRGVYQPQHF.

The rearrangement joins TRBV9 to TRBJ2-7; tentatively, D is TRBD2 (6 bases). The CDR3 extends over 15 amino acids. The V end lost 0 bases, the J end lost 2 bases, and 12 bases lay between the germline ends. Germline loops: CDR1 SGDLS, CDR2 YYNGEE. The CDR3 sequence: CASSVGVAATYEQYF. CDR3 DNA: TGTGCCAGCAGCGTAGGCGTAGCGGCCACCTACGAGCAGTACTTC.

This chain connects TRBV28 to TRBJ2-3, with 8 bases identical to TRBD1. This CDR3 contains 16 residues. Germline V CDR1 and CDR2: MDHEN, SYDVKM. V was pared by 4 bases and J by 2 bases, with 8 bases of the junction left unmatched. In DNA form, the CDR3 reads TGTGCCAGCAGTTCAGCTCAGGGGGCTTCCACAGATACGCAGTATTTT. It translates to CASSSAQGASTDTQYF.